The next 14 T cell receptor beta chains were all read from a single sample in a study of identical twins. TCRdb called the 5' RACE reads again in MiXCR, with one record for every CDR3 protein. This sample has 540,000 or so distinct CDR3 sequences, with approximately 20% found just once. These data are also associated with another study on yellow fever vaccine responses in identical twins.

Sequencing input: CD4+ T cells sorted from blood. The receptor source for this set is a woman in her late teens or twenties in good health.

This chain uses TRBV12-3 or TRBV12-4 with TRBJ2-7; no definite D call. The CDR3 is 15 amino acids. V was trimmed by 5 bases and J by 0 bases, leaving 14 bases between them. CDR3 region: CASSPAPVPSYEQYF. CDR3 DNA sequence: TGTGCCAGCAGTCCGGCTCCCGTCCCCTCCTACGAGCAGTACTTC.

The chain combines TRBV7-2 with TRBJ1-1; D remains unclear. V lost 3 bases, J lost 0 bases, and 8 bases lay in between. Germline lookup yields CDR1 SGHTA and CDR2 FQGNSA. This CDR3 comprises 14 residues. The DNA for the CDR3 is TGTGCCAGCAGCTTTTTTGGGGTGAACACTGAAGCTTTCTTT. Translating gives CASSFFGVNTEAFF.

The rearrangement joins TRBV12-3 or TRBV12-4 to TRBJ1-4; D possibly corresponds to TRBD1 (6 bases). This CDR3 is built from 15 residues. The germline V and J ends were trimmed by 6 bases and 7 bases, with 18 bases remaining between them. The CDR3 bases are TGTGCCAGCAGCTCTTTCACAGGGTACGGTGAAAAACTGTTTTTT. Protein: CASSSFTGYGEKLFF.

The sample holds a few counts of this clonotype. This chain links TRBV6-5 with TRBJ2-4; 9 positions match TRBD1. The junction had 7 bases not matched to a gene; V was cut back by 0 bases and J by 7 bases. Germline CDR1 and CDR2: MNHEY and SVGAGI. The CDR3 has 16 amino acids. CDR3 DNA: TGTGCCAGCAGTTACTCTTCCGGGACAGGGATGAACATTCAGTACTTC. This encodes CASSYSSGTGMNIQYF.

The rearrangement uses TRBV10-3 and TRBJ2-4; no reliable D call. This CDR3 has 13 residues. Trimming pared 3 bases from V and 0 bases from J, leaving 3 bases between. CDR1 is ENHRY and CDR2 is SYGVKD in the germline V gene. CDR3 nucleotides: TGTGCCATCAGTGACGGAGCCAAAAACATTCAGTACTTC. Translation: CAISDGAKNIQYF.

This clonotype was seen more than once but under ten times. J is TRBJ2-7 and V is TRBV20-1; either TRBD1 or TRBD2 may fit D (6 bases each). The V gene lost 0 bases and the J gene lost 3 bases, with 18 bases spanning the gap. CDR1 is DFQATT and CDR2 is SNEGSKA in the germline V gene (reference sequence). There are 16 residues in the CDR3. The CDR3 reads CSAREVGRDTYYEQYF. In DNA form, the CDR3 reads TGCAGTGCTAGAGAGGTCGGGCGGGACACCTACTACGAGCAGTACTTC.

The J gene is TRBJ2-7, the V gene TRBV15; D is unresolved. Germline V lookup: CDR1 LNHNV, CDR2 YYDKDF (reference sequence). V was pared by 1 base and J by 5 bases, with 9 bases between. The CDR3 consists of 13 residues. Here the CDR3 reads CATSRGESHEQYF. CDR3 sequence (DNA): TGTGCCACCAGCAGAGGAGAAAGCCACGAGCAGTACTTC.

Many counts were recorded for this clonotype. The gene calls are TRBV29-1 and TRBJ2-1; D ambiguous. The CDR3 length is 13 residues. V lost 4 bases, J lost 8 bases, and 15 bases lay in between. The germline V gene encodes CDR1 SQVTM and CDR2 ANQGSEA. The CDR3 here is CSVVVLPRDEQFF. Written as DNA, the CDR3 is TGCAGCGTTGTGGTACTACCACGGGATGAGCAGTTCTTC.

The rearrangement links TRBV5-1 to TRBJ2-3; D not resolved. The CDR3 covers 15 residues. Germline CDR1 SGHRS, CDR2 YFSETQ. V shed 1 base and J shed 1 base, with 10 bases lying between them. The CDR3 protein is CASSLNDRRTDTQYF. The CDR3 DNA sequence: TGCGCCAGCAGCTTGAATGACCGACGCACAGATACGCAGTATTTT.

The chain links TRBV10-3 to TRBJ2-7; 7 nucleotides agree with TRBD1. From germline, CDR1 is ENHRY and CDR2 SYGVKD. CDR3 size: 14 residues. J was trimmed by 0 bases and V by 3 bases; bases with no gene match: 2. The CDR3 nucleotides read TGTGCCATCAGTGATGGACAGGACTCCTACGAGCAGTACTTC. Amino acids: CAISDGQDSYEQYF.

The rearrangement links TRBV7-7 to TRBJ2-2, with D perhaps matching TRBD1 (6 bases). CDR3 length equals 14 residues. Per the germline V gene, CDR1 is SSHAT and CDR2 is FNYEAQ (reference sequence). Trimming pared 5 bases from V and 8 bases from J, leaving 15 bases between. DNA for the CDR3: TGTGCCAGCAGCGCCGGGACAAGTAGGGGGGAGCTGTTTTTT. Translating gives CASSAGTSRGELFF. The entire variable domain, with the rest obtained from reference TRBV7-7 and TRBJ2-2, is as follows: GAGVSQSPRYKVTKRGQDVTLRCDPISSHATLYWYQQALGQGPEFLTYFNYEAQPDKSGLPSDRFSAERPEGSISTLTIQRTEQRDSAMYRCASSAGTSRGELFFGEGSRLTVL.

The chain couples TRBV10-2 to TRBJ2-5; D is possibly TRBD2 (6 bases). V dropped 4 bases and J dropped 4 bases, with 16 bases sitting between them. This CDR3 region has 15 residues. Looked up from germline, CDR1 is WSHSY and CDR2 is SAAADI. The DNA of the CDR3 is TGCGCCAGCAGTGCAGATCGGGGGTCGGGAGAGACCCAGTACTTC. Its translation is CASSADRGSGETQYF.

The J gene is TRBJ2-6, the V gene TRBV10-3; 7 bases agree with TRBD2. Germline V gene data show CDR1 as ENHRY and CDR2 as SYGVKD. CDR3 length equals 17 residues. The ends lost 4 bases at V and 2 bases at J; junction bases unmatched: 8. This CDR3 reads CAISGALGGTGANVLTF. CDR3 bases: TGTGCCATCAGTGGGGCCCTGGGAGGGACTGGGGCCAACGTCCTGACTTTC.

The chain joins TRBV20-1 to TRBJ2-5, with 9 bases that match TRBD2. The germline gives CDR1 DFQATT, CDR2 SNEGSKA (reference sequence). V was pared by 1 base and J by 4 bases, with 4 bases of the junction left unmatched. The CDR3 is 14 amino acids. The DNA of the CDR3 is TGCAGTGCTAGAGCCCCTAGCGGGGCAGAGACCCAGTACTTC. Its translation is CSARAPSGAETQYF.